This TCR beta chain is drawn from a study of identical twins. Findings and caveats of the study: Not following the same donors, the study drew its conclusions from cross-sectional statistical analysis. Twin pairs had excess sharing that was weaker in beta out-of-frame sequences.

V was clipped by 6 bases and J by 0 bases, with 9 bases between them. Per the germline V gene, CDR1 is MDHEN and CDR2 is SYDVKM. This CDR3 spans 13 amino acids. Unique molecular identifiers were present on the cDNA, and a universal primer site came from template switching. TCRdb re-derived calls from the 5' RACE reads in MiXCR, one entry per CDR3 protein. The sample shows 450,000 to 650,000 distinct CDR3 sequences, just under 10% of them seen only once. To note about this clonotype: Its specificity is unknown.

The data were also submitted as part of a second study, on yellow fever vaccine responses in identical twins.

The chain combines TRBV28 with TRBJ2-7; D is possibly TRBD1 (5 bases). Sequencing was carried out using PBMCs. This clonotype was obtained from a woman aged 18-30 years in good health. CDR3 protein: CASRATVSYEQYF. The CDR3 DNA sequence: TGTGCCAGCAGGGCGACAGTCTCCTACGAGCAGTACTTC.